These 4 T cell receptor beta chains share one sample of origin, sequenced in a study of blood T cell repertoires in COVID-19 (TCRdb year 2020). Library preparation used the immunoSEQ multiplex PCR assay. Here the immuneACCESS table is served through TCRdb, limited to in-frame sequences with V and J called. Missing clones are a known gap in these copies; in checked studies unresolved V genes cover under half, and the rest lacks a known reason. This sample has 180,000 or so clones in its table, and 70% to 90% of those were observed once. The top ten clonotypes cover around 9.9% of the sample. Sequenced sample: peripheral blood. The receptor set was obtained from a woman in her fifties or sixties with COVID-19, enrolled during active disease.

V gene TRBV30 combines with J gene TRBJ2-3; 7 nucleotides match TRBD2. With V trimmed by 2 bases and J by 4 bases, 9 bases remained unmatched. Germline V gene lookup returns CDR1 GTSNPN and CDR2 SVGIG (reference sequence). This CDR3 spans 15 amino acids. CDR3 sequence reads: CAWSSAGEGPDTQYF. CDR3 coding DNA: TGTGCCTGGAGTTCCGCGGGAGAGGGTCCAGATACGCAGTATTTT.

This chain uses TRBV24-1 with TRBJ2-2; 9 positions agree with TRBD1. The CDR3 is 16 residues long. Looked up from germline, CDR1 is KGHDR and CDR2 is SFDVKD. The junction had 2 bases not matched to a gene; V was cut back by 3 bases and J by 1 base. CDR3 DNA sequence: TGTGCCACCAGTGATCCGGACAGGGGGAACACCGGGGAGCTGTTTTTT. Translated, it gives CATSDPDRGNTGELFF.

The rearrangement joins TRBV4-3 to TRBJ1-2, with TRBD1 identical over 7 bases. The CDR3 totals 15 residues. J lost 8 bases, V lost 0 bases, and 9 bases had no gene match. Germline V gene sequence: CDR1 LGHNA, CDR2 YSLEER. CDR3 loop: CASSQEGDRVGGYTF. The DNA for the CDR3 is TGCGCCAGCAGCCAAGAGGGAGACAGGGTGGGAGGCTACACCTTC.

The chain couples TRBV18 to TRBJ1-3; 11 bases match TRBD1. CDR3 length: 17 amino acids. Germline V gene data show CDR1 as KGHSH and CDR2 as LQKENI. With V trimmed by 2 bases and J by 1 base, 4 bases remained unmatched. The CDR3 DNA reads as TGTGCCAGCTCACCAGGACAGGGGGCTAATTCTGGAAACACCATATATTTT. Its translation is CASSPGQGANSGNTIYF.